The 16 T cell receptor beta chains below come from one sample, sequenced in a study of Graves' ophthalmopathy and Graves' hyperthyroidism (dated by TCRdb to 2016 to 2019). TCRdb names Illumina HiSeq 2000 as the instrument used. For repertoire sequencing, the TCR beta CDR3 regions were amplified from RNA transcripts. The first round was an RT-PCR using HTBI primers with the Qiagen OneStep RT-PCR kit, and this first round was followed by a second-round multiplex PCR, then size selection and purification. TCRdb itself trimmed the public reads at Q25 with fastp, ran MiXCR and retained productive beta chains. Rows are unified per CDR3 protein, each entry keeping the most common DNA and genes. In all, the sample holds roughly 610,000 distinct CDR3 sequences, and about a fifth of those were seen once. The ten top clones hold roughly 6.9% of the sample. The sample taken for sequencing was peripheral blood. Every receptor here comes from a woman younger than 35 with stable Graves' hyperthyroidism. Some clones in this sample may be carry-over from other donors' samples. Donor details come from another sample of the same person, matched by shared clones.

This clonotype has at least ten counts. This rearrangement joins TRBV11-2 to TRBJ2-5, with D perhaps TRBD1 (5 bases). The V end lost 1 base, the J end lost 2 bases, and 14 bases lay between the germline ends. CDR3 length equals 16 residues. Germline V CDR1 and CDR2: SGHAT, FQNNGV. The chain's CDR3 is CASSLALRTLQETQYF. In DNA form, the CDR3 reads TGTGCCAGCAGCTTAGCACTCAGGACATTACAAGAGACCCAGTACTTC.

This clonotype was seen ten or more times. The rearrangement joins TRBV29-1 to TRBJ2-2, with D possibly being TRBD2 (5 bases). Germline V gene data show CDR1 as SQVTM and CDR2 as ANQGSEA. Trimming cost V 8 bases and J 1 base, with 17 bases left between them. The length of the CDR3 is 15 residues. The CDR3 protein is CSRNGRRRNTGELFF. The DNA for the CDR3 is TGCAGCCGCAATGGGAGACGGAGGAACACCGGGGAGCTGTTTTTT.

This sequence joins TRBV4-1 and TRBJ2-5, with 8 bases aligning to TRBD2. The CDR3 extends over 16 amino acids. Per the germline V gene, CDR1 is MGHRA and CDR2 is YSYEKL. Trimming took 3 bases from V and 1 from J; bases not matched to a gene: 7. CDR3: CASSHTSGNLQETQYF. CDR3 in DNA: TGCGCCAGCAGCCATACTAGCGGAAACCTCCAAGAGACCCAGTACTTC.

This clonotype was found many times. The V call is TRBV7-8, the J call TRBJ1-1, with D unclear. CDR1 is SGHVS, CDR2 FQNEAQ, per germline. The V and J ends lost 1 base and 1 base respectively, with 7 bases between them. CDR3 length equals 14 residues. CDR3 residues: CASSLERRNTEAFF. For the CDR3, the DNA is TGTGCCAGCAGCTTAGAGAGGAGGAACACTGAAGCTTTCTTT.

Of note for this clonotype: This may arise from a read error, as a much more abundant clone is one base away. CDR3 DNA: TGTGCCAGCAGTTCATCCGGGGTGGGGCCCCAGCATTTT. This sequence encodes CASSSSGVGPQHF. V gene TRBV12-3 or TRBV12-4 combines with J gene TRBJ1-5; D is unclear. The CDR3 covers 13 residues. The V end lost 4 bases, the J end lost 9 bases, and 13 bases lay between the germline ends.

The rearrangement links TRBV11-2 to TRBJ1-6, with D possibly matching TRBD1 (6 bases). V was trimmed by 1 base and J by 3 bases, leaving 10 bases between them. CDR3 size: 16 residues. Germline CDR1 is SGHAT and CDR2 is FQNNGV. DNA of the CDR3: TGTGCCAGCAGCTTAGCAGGGGACCTCTATAATTCACCCCTCCACTTT. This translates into CASSLAGDLYNSPLHF. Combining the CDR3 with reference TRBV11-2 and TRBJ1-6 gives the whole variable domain EAGVAQSPRYKIIEKRQSVAFWCNPISGHATLYWYQQILGQGPKLLIQFQNNGVVDDSQLPKDRFSAERLKGVDSTLKIQPAKLEDSAVYLCASSLAGDLYNSPLHFGNGTRLTVT.

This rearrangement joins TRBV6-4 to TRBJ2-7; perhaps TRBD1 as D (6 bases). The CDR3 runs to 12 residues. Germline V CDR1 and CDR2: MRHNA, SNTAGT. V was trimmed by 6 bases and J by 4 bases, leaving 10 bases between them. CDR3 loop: CASRDSHYEQYF. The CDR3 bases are TGTGCCAGCAGGGACAGTCATTACGAGCAGTACTTC.

CDR3 in amino acids: CASKPGQDYGYTF. CDR3 coding DNA: TGTGCCAGCAAGCCGGGACAGGACTATGGCTACACCTTC. The J gene is TRBJ1-2, the V gene TRBV28; 8 bases fit TRBD1. The CDR3 runs to 13 residues. Germline V gene data show CDR1 as MDHEN and CDR2 as SYDVKM. V trimming: 7 bases; J trimming: 3 bases; junction bases outside the gene matches: 4.

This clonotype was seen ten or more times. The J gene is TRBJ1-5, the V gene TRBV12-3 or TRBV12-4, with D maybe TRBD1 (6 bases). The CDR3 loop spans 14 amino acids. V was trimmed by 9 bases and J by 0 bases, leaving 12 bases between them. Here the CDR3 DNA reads TGTGCCAGTGGGGGCAAGGGTAGCAATCAGCCCCAGCATTTT. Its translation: CASGGKGSNQPQHF.

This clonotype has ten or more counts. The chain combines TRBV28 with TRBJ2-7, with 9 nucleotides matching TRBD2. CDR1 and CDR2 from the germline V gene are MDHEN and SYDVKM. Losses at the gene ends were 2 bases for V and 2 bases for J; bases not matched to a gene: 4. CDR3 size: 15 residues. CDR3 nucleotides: TGTGCCAGCAGTTTACTAGCGGGACTAACCTACGAGCAGTACTTC. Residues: CASSLLAGLTYEQYF.

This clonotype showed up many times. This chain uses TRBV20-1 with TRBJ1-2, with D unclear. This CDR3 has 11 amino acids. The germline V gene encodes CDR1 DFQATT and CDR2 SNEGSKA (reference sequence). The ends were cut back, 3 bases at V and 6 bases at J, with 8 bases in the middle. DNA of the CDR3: TGCAGTGCTAGGGGAGTTGATGGCTACACCTTC. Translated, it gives CSARGVDGYTF.

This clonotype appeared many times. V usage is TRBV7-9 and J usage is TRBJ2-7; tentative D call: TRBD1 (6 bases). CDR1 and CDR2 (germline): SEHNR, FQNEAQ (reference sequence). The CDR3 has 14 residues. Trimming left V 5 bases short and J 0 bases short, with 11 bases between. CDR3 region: CASSKTGASYEQYF. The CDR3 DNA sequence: TGTGCCAGCAGCAAGACAGGCGCCTCCTACGAGCAGTACTTC. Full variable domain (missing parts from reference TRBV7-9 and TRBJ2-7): DTGVSQNPRHKITKRGQNVTFRCDPISEHNRLYWYRQTLGQGPEFLTYFQNEAQLEKSRLLSDRFSAERPKGSFSTLEIQRTEQGDSAMYLCASSKTGASYEQYFGPGTRLTVT.

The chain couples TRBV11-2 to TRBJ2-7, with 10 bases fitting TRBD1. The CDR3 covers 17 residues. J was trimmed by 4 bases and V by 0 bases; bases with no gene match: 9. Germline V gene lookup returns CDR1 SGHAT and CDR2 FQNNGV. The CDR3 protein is CASSLDPFGQGVYEQYF. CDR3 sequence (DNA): TGTGCCAGCAGCTTAGATCCTTTCGGACAGGGGGTTTACGAGCAGTACTTC.

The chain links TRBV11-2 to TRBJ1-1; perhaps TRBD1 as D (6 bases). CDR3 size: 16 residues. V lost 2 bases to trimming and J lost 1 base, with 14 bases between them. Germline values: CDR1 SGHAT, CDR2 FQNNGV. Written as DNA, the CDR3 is TGTGCCAGCAGCTTATTTGGGGGGCTAGGGAACACTGAAGCTTTCTTT. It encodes CASSLFGGLGNTEAFF. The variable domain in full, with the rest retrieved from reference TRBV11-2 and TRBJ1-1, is EAGVAQSPRYKIIEKRQSVAFWCNPISGHATLYWYQQILGQGPKLLIQFQNNGVVDDSQLPKDRFSAERLKGVDSTLKIQPAKLEDSAVYLCASSLFGGLGNTEAFFGQGTRLTVV.

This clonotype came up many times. CDR3 loop: CASSLGWDTQYF. The CDR3 DNA follows: TGTGCCAGCAGCTTGGGGTGGGATACGCAGTATTTT. This chain connects TRBV11-2 to TRBJ2-3, with D unclear. Trimming stripped 3 bases from V and 6 bases from J, with 7 bases between. Germline CDR1 and CDR2: SGHAT and FQNNGV. This CDR3 region has 12 residues.

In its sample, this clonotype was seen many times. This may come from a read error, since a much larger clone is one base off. CDR3 nucleotides: TGTGCCAGCAGCGGCTATGGCTACACCTTC. Translation: CASSGYGYTF. The chain recombines TRBV9 with TRBJ1-2; no firm D call. Per the germline V gene, CDR1 is SGDLS and CDR2 is YYNGEE. The CDR3 runs 10 residues. V dropped 3 bases and J dropped 4 bases, with 1 base sitting between them.